These 9 T cell receptor beta chains originate from one sample sequenced in a study of T cells in Graves' hyperthyroidism and ophthalmopathy. Amplification of TCR beta CDR3 regions used RNA as the template. Initially, a first-round RT-PCR of the TCR CDR3 employed the HTBI primer set. In TCRdb, the multiplex PCR reads were re-called with MiXCR into one record per CDR3 protein. This table holds 130,000 to 150,000 distinct CDR3 sequences, around 21% found once. The material sequenced was blood. These receptors were collected from a woman in her forties or fifties with Graves' hyperthyroidism that later progressed to Graves' ophthalmopathy.

This clonotype has at least ten counts. V and J are TRBV3-1 and TRBJ1-3, with a weak D call TRBD1 (6 bases). The CDR3 has 13 amino acids. V was cut by 4 bases and J by 7 bases, with 11 bases left in between. CDR1 and CDR2 (germline): LGHDT, YNNKEL (reference sequence). CDR3 region: CASSPARGNTIYF. The CDR3 region has the DNA TGTGCCAGCAGCCCGGCCAGGGGTAACACCATATATTTT.

The chain is built from TRBV3-1 and TRBJ2-1; 9 nucleotides match TRBD2. The CDR3 sequence is 17 residues long. The junction had 15 bases not matched to a gene; V was cut back by 3 bases and J by 9 bases. Germline V gives CDR1 LGHDT, CDR2 YNNKEL (reference sequence). This CDR3 reads CASSQRAGGEYKPEQFF. CDR3 coding DNA: TGTGCCAGCAGCCAGAGGGCGGGAGGGGAGTACAAGCCTGAGCAGTTCTTC.

The chain combines TRBV6-5 with TRBJ2-4; D gene ambiguous. This CDR3 comprises 13 residues. Trimming took 2 bases from V and 7 from J, leaving 9 bases between them. Germline CDR1 reads MNHEY; CDR2 reads SVGAGI. In DNA form, the CDR3 reads TGTGCCAGCAGTTACCGGGTGAAGAACATTCAGTACTTC. Its translation is CASSYRVKNIQYF.

There are many counts of this clonotype. This sequence joins TRBV20-1 and TRBJ2-3; 8 bases line up with TRBD2. Trimming removed 3 bases from V and 0 bases from J; junction bases left unmatched: 2. Germline values: CDR1 DFQATT, CDR2 SNEGSKA (reference sequence). The CDR3 extends over 14 amino acids. The CDR3 is CSASGRESTDTQYF. Written as DNA, the CDR3 is TGCAGTGCTAGCGGGAGGGAAAGCACAGATACGCAGTATTTT.

This chain joins TRBV20-1 and TRBJ1-1, with 10 bases lining up with TRBD1. Per germline, CDR1 DFQATT and CDR2 SNEGSKA (reference sequence). This CDR3 is built from 15 residues. The V gene end was trimmed by 6 bases and the J gene end by 4 bases; junction bases not matched to a gene: 11. This CDR3 is CSASPQTGGSTEAFF. The CDR3 DNA follows: TGCAGTGCCTCACCTCAGACAGGGGGCAGCACTGAAGCTTTCTTT.

The CDR3 nucleotides are TGTGCCAGCAGAGGGAATTGGGGTTCCTACGAGCAGTACTTC. Its translation is CASRGNWGSYEQYF. The rearrangement joins TRBV28 to TRBJ2-7; D gene uncertain. This CDR3 has 14 amino acids. V dropped 6 bases and J dropped 1 base, with 13 bases sitting between them. CDR1 is MDHEN and CDR2 is SYDVKM in the germline V gene. Together with reference TRBV28 and TRBJ2-7, the CDR3 gives the full variable domain: DVKVTQSSRYLVKRTGEKVFLECVQDMDHENMFWYRQDPGLGLRLIYFSYDVKMKEKGDIPEGYSVSREKKERFSLILESASTNQTSMYLCASRGNWGSYEQYFGPGTRLTVT.

This clonotype has at least ten counts. This chain joins TRBV20-1 and TRBJ2-1, with 14 bases aligning to TRBD2. Looked up from germline, CDR1 is DFQATT and CDR2 is SNEGSKA (reference sequence). The CDR3 covers 12 residues. The CDR3 is CRGLAGDNEQFF. CDR3 nucleotides: TGCAGGGGACTAGCGGGAGACAATGAGCAGTTCTTC.

This clonotype was seen repeatedly, ten times or more. V is TRBV2 and J is TRBJ2-1, with TRBD2 matching 10 bases. V dropped 6 bases and J dropped 9; count of bases not matched to a gene: 5. This CDR3 has 13 residues. Germline values: CDR1 SNHLY, CDR2 FYNNEI. The CDR3 DNA reads TGTGCCAGCAGCTCGGGACTAGCGCCTGAGCAGTTCTTC. It is translated as CASSSGLAPEQFF.

The chain couples TRBV19 to TRBJ1-5, with TRBD1 as a possible D gene (5 bases). The V gene lost 4 bases and the J gene lost 6 bases, with 19 bases spanning the gap. Germline V CDR1 and CDR2: LNHDA, SQIVND (reference sequence). CDR3 length: 16 amino acids. CDR3 DNA sequence: TGTGCCAGTAGTAATCAAAGGGGAGGGGCGGGTCAGCCCCAGCATTTT. Its translation: CASSNQRGGAGQPQHF.